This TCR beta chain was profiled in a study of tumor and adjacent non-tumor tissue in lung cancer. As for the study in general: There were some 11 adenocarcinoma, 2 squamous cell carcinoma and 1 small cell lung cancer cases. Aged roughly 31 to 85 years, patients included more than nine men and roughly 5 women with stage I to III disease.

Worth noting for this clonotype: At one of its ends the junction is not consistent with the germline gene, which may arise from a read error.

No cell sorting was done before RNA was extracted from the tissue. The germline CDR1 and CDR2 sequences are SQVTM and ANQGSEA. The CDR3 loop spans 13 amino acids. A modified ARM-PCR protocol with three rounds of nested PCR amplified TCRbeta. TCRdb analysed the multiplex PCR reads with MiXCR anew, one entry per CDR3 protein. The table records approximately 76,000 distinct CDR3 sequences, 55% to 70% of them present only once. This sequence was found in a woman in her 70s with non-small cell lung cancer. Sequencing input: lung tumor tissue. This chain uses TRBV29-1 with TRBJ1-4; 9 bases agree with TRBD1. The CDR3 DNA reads TGCAGCGTCCCCGTGACAGGGGGTGAAAAACTGCTTTTT. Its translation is CSVPVTGGEKLLF.